The following is a T cell receptor (beta chain) sequence with its context. These data belong to a study of T cell changes during pregnancy in multiple sclerosis. The CDR3 has 13 residues. V was shortened by 3 bases and J by 2 bases, with 9 bases between the two germline ends. Germline V CDR1 and CDR2: SGHRS, YFSETQ. The protocol was immunoSEQ multiplex PCR, while the TCRdb copy is restricted to in-frame clones and leaves out a portion. The sample lists 20,000 or so clones; more than 80% were seen once. The source is a female donor in good health, enrolled as a control in a pregnancy study. The J gene is TRBJ2-7, the V gene TRBV5-1, with D perhaps matching TRBD1 (6 bases). Material: CD8+ T cells from peripheral blood mononuclear cells, obtained in the third trimester of pregnancy. The CDR3, as DNA: TGCGCCAGCAGCTCCACAGGGACCTACGAGCAGTACTTC. It codes for CASSSTGTYEQYF.